These T cell receptor beta chains were read from a single sample in a study of cytomegalovirus exposure and HLA in healthy donors. Clones were sequenced by immunoSEQ multiplex PCR, and TCRdb holds only the in-frame ones, with some missing. The sample has more than 150,000 clones; around 80% are singletons. Sequences were obtained from PBMCs. Source of these receptors: a young woman in good health and CMV-seronegative. CDR3s include the opening cysteine and the closing phenylalanine or tryptophan. D genes are given only for firm matches. The size of a clone is reported for some rows only, either as once, few or many, or as a class for expanded clones.

CDR3 protein: CASSPPPGSSYEQYF
CDR3 DNA: TGTGCCAGCTCACCACCGCCGGGGAGCTCCTACGAGCAGTACTTC
V gene: TRBV18
J gene: TRBJ2-7
clone size: NA
D gene: NA

CDR3 protein: CASSSPSGGFYEQYF
CDR3 DNA: TGTGCCAGCAGCTCCCCTAGCGGGGGATTCTACGAGCAGTACTTC
V gene: TRBV27
J gene: TRBJ2-7
clone size: NA
D gene: TRBD2

CDR3 protein: CASSPPRMNTEAFF
CDR3 DNA: TGTGCCAGCAGCCCACCGAGAATGAACACTGAAGCTTTCTTT
V gene: TRBV14
J gene: TRBJ1-1
clone size: NA
D gene: NA

CDR3 protein: CASSRSPGQGSPLHF
CDR3 DNA: TGTGCCAGCAGCCGATCACCGGGACAGGGATCACCCCTCCACTTT
V gene: TRBV5-5
J gene: TRBJ1-6
clone size: NA
D gene: TRBD1

CDR3 protein: CASNIKYRDGYYGYTF
CDR3 DNA: TGTGCCAGCAATATAAAATACAGGGATGGCTACTATGGCTACACCTTC
V gene: TRBV2
J gene: TRBJ1-2
clone size: NA
D gene: NA

CDR3 protein: CASSVGSTRISGNTIYF
CDR3 DNA: TGTGCCAGCAGCGTAGGAAGTACCAGAATTTCCGGAAACACCATATATTTT
V gene: TRBV9
J gene: TRBJ1-3
clone size: NA
D gene: NA

CDR3 protein: CASSSDRGNEQFF
CDR3 DNA: TGTGCCAGCAGTTCGGACAGGGGCAATGAGCAGTTCTTC
V gene: TRBV6-5
J gene: TRBJ2-1
clone size: NA
D gene: TRBD1

CDR3 protein: CASSQLRGTGELFF
CDR3 DNA: TGTGCCAGCTCACAGCTCAGGGGCACCGGGGAGCTGTTTTTT
V gene: TRBV18
J gene: TRBJ2-2
clone size: NA
D gene: NA

CDR3 protein: CASSQDPLGLAEAFF
CDR3 DNA: TGTGCCAGCAGCCAAGATCCCCTGGGGCTGGCTGAAGCTTTCTTT
V gene: TRBV4-2
J gene: TRBJ1-1
clone size: NA
D gene: NA

CDR3 protein: CASSIRSSPLHF
CDR3 DNA: TGTGCCAGCAGCATTCGGTCCTCACCCCTCCACTTT
V gene: TRBV7-9
J gene: TRBJ1-6
clone size: NA
D gene: NA

CDR3 protein: CASSLSVYQPQHF
CDR3 DNA: TGTGCCAGCAGCTTATCAGTCTATCAGCCCCAGCATTTT
V gene: TRBV7-2
J gene: TRBJ1-5
clone size: NA
D gene: NA

CDR3 protein: CASSDWQTTSTDTQYF
CDR3 DNA: TGCGCCAGCAGTGATTGGCAGACAACTAGCACAGATACGCAGTATTTT
V gene: TRBV10-1
J gene: TRBJ2-3
clone size: NA
D gene: NA

CDR3 protein: CASGGGGRTDTQYF
CDR3 DNA: TGTGCCAGCGGTGGGGGGGGGCGCACAGATACGCAGTATTTT
V gene: TRBV7-9
J gene: TRBJ2-3
clone size: few
D gene: NA

CDR3 protein: CASRGTVYTEAFF
CDR3 DNA: TGTGCCAGCAGGGGGACAGTATACACTGAAGCTTTCTTT
V gene: TRBV5-6
J gene: TRBJ1-1
clone size: NA
D gene: TRBD1

CDR3 protein: CASSLLGKRGETQYF
CDR3 DNA: TGTGCCAGCAGCTTACTCGGGAAACGTGGGGAGACCCAGTACTTC
V gene: TRBV7-9
J gene: TRBJ2-5
clone size: NA
D gene: NA

CDR3 protein: CASSSLDRSSYNSPLHF
CDR3 DNA: TGTGCCAGCAGTTCTCTCGACAGGAGCTCCTATAATTCACCCCTCCACTTT
V gene: TRBV27
J gene: TRBJ1-6
clone size: NA
D gene: NA

CDR3 protein: CASSEDPGISYEQYF
CDR3 DNA: TGTGCCAGCAGTGAGGACCCCGGGATCTCCTACGAGCAGTACTTC
V gene: TRBV2
J gene: TRBJ2-7
clone size: NA
D gene: NA

CDR3 protein: CASSRGDEQFF
CDR3 DNA: TGCGCCAGCAGCCGAGGCGATGAGCAGTTCTTC
V gene: TRBV4-1
J gene: TRBJ2-1
clone size: once
D gene: NA

CDR3 protein: CASSAYGGLARAGELFF
CDR3 DNA: TGCGCCAGCAGCGCATATGGGGGACTAGCGAGGGCCGGGGAGCTGTTTTTT
V gene: TRBV5-1
J gene: TRBJ2-2
clone size: NA
D gene: TRBD2

CDR3 protein: CASSQQYRGTEAFF
CDR3 DNA: TGTGCCAGCAGCCAACAATACAGGGGCACTGAAGCTTTCTTT
V gene: TRBV14
J gene: TRBJ1-1
clone size: NA
D gene: TRBD1

CDR3 protein: CASSRGTGALGQPQHF
CDR3 DNA: TGTGCCAGTAGTAGGGGGACAGGGGCCTTGGGTCAGCCCCAGCATTTT
V gene: TRBV19
J gene: TRBJ1-5
clone size: NA
D gene: TRBD1